The clone carrying this T cell receptor beta chain was counted between two and nine times. The data were taken from a study of blood T cell repertoires in COVID-19. Looking at the study overall: Nucleic acid was either cDNA or gDNA, and it came from T cells, B-cell-depleted T cells, or PBMCs.

Individuals drawn from approximately 22 US areas were about 18 to 95 years old. The data were produced by immunoSEQ multiplex PCR, yet TCRdb's version contains in-frame clones alone and is incomplete. Of 250,000 to 300,000 clones in the sample, about 86% were seen once. The V gene's germline CDR1 is SGHTA and CDR2 FQGTGA. V lost 2 bases and J lost 3, with 10 bases in between. The CDR3 runs 14 residues. The chain has TRBV7-3 and TRBJ1-1; D gene uncertain. The sequencing sample was made of PBMCs or T cells enriched from blood (not recorded which). The sequence was obtained from a man aged 25 to 40 with acute COVID-19. The CDR3 sequence: CASSLVGGDTEAFF. DNA for the CDR3: TGTGCCAGCAGCTTAGTGGGAGGCGACACTGAAGCTTTCTTT.